What follows describes a single T cell receptor beta chain. Germline CDR1 and CDR2: LGHNA and YSLEER. The V segment lost 1 base and the J segment 3 bases; nucleotides outside the gene matches: 5. The CDR3 extends over 15 amino acids. The data were taken from a study of T cells in Graves' hyperthyroidism and ophthalmopathy. From RNA transcripts, TCR beta CDR3 regions were amplified. First-round RT-PCR targeting the TCR CDR3 was performed with the HTBI primer set. TCRdb re-called the multiplex PCR reads with MiXCR, one entry per CDR3 protein. The table records about 350,000 distinct CDR3 sequences, 15% to 20% of them present only once.

V and J are TRBV4-3 and TRBJ2-7; 8 bases agree with TRBD2. This TCR was recovered from a woman aged 40 to 49 with Graves' ophthalmopathy. What was sequenced was blood. Written as DNA, the CDR3 is TGCGCCAGCAGCCAAGGAGGGAGCGGGAGCTACGAGCAGTACTTC. Its translation: CASSQGGSGSYEQYF.